These 21 T cell receptor beta chains share one sample of origin, sequenced in a study of cytomegalovirus exposure and HLA in healthy donors. PCR amplification relied on 60 Vbeta primers (plus 13 Jbeta primers). TCRdb's table, derived via immunoSEQ multiplex PCR, lists solely in-frame clones and lacks some. The clone table shows approximately 70,000 clones, with the ten largest holding approximately 3.6%. The material sequenced was PBMCs. The receptor source for this set is a female donor in good health and CMV-seropositive.

V gene TRBV9 combines with J gene TRBJ2-2; D call uncertain. CDR1 and CDR2 from the germline V gene are SGDLS and YYNGEE. The CDR3 sequence is 16 residues long. Trimming stripped 4 bases from V and 2 bases from J, with 15 bases between. The CDR3 nucleotides are TGTGCCAGCAGCCCTCCGGGTCTCCTAAACACCGGGGAGCTGTTTTTT. This encodes CASSPPGLLNTGELFF.

The gene calls are TRBV5-1 and TRBJ2-7; TRBD1 agrees at 10 bases. This CDR3 region has 16 residues. Trimming took 1 base from V and 8 from J; bases not matched to a gene: 12. Germline CDR1 reads SGHRS; CDR2 reads YFSETQ. The chain's CDR3 is CASSLRDRGQGVKQYF. DNA for the CDR3: TGCGCCAGCAGCTTGAGGGACCGTGGACAGGGGGTGAAGCAGTACTTC.

The chain carries TRBV7-2 and TRBJ2-2; D perhaps matches TRBD1 (5 bases). This CDR3 spans 15 amino acids. V was clipped by 2 bases and J by 1 base, with 8 bases between them. In germline, CDR1 is SGHTA, CDR2 FQGNSA. The CDR3 loop is CASSLNGQNTGELFF. As DNA, the CDR3 is TGTGCCAGCAGCTTAAATGGACAGAACACCGGGGAGCTGTTTTTT. Full variable domain (outside the CDR3, taken from reference TRBV7-2 and TRBJ2-2): GAGVSQSPSNKVTEKGKDVELRCDPISGHTALYWYRQSLGQGLEFLIYFQGNSAPDKSGLPSDRFSAERTGGSVSTLTIQRTQQEDSAVYLCASSLNGQNTGELFFGEGSRLTVL.

V gene TRBV6-1 combines with J gene TRBJ2-7, with 7 bases identical to TRBD1. Germline trimming cut 2 bases from V and 2 bases from J; bases unmatched to any gene: 9. This CDR3 spans 16 amino acids. CDR1 is MNHNS and CDR2 is SASEGT in the germline V gene. In DNA, the CDR3 is TGTGCCAGCAGTGAACCCGGGACAGCGCAGGCCTACGAGCAGTACTTC. Protein product: CASSEPGTAQAYEQYF.

This sequence joins TRBV18 and TRBJ2-2, with 10 positions matching TRBD2. CDR1 and CDR2 from the germline V gene are KGHSH and LQKENI. The CDR3 consists of 17 residues. J lost 0 bases, V lost 1 base, and 2 bases had no gene match. The CDR3: CASSPLLAGANTGELFF. CDR3 coding DNA: TGTGCCAGCTCACCACTTCTAGCGGGGGCGAACACCGGGGAGCTGTTTTTT. The variable domain in full, with the rest retrieved from reference TRBV18 and TRBJ2-2, is NAGVMQNPRHLVRRRGQEARLRCSPMKGHSHVYWYRQLPEEGLKFMVYLQKENIIDESGMPKERFSAEFPKEGPSILRIQQVVRGDSAAYFCASSPLLAGANTGELFFGEGSRLTVL.

This chain uses TRBV6-1 with TRBJ2-2; a weak D match, TRBD1 (5 bases). The CDR3 has 15 amino acids. Trimming took off 3 bases at V and 4 bases at J, with 12 bases between the two ends. Germline loops: CDR1 MNHNS, CDR2 SASEGT. This CDR3 reads CASSDFGRATGELFF. CDR3 DNA: TGTGCCAGCAGTGATTTTGGCAGGGCCACCGGGGAGCTGTTTTTT.

The chain is built from TRBV28 and TRBJ1-5; 8 bases agree with TRBD1. Trimming removed 7 bases from V and 2 bases from J; junction bases left unmatched: 4. The CDR3 is 14 amino acids. Germline assignment: CDR1 MDHEN and CDR2 SYDVKM. The DNA of the CDR3 is TGTGCCAGCACCCCAGGGGGCGGCAATCAGCCCCAGCATTTT. Residues: CASTPGGGNQPQHF.

The chain employs TRBV10-2 and TRBJ1-2; no firm D call. This CDR3 comprises 13 residues. V was pared by 3 bases and J by 1 base, with 6 bases between. Per the germline V gene, CDR1 is WSHSY and CDR2 is SAAADI. CDR3 residues: CASSEQFNYGYTF. Here the CDR3 DNA reads TGCGCCAGCAGTGAACAGTTTAACTATGGCTACACCTTC.

This chain uses TRBV19 with TRBJ2-2; weak D call: TRBD1 (5 bases). CDR1 and CDR2 (germline): LNHDA, SQIVND (reference sequence). The CDR3 contains 14 residues. V was cut by 0 bases and J by 3 bases, with 5 bases left in between. The CDR3 sequence is CASSIDRDTGELFF. Written as DNA, the CDR3 is TGTGCCAGTAGTATAGACAGGGACACCGGGGAGCTGTTTTTT. Combining the CDR3 with reference TRBV19 and TRBJ2-2 gives the whole variable domain DGGITQSPKYLFRKEGQNVTLSCEQNLNHDAMYWYRQDPGQGLRLIYYSQIVNDFQKGDIAEGYSVSREKKESFPLTVTSAQKNPTAFYLCASSIDRDTGELFFGEGSRLTVL.

This sequence joins TRBV9 and TRBJ1-4; 8 positions match TRBD1. Per germline, CDR1 SGDLS and CDR2 YYNGEE. The V segment lost 6 bases and the J segment 2 bases; nucleotides outside the gene matches: 3. CDR3 length equals 14 residues. The CDR3 coding sequence is TGTGCCAGCAACAGGGGGGGCACTAATGAAAAACTGTTTTTT. This sequence encodes CASNRGGTNEKLFF.

This rearrangement joins TRBV28 to TRBJ2-3; D is possibly TRBD1 (5 bases). Trimming stripped 4 bases from V and 2 bases from J, with 13 bases between. In germline, CDR1 is MDHEN, CDR2 SYDVKM. CDR3 length: 15 amino acids. The DNA of the CDR3 is TGTGCCAGCAGTTCTGGACAAATTAACACAGATACGCAGTATTTT. Encoded protein: CASSSGQINTDTQYF.

The rearrangement joins TRBV28 to TRBJ2-1; 10 bases are a match to TRBD1. CDR1 is MDHEN, CDR2 SYDVKM, per germline. The CDR3 is made up of 13 amino acids. Trimming took 8 bases from V and 8 from J; bases not matched to a gene: 6. The DNA of the CDR3 is TGTGCCAGCGAGGGGACAGGGGCCGATGAGCAGTTCTTC. Protein sequence: CASEGTGADEQFF.

The V gene is TRBV7-3, the J gene TRBJ2-2, with D perhaps matching TRBD1 (6 bases). Germline V CDR1 and CDR2: SGHTA, FQGTGA. The CDR3 sequence is 15 residues long. Deletions cut 5 bases from V and 2 bases from J, with 12 bases between. DNA for the CDR3: TGTGCCAGCAGCACCGGGACACCTAACACCGGGGAGCTGTTTTTT. It is translated as CASSTGTPNTGELFF.

The CDR3 sequence is CATNGGQYNEQFF. CDR3 bases: TGTGCCACCAACGGGGGGCAGTACAATGAGCAGTTCTTC. The chain recombines TRBV6-1 with TRBJ2-1, with D perhaps TRBD2 (7 bases). The CDR3 is 13 residues long. V was trimmed by 10 bases and J by 4 bases, leaving 14 bases between them. CDR1 is MNHNS, CDR2 SASEGT, per germline.

The chain recombines TRBV5-1 with TRBJ1-1; D possibly corresponds to TRBD1 (5 bases). The CDR3 covers 14 residues. Trimming stripped 0 bases from V and 1 base from J, with 7 bases between. CDR1 is SGHRS, CDR2 YFSETQ, per germline. The CDR3 coding sequence is TGCGCCAGCAGCTTGGACAGGACGAACACTGAAGCTTTCTTT. It yields the protein CASSLDRTNTEAFF.

The rearrangement uses TRBV6-5 and TRBJ2-5, with TRBD2 matching 10 bases. The germline gives CDR1 MNHEY, CDR2 SVGAGI. CDR3 length: 14 residues. The V and J ends lost 6 bases and 2 bases, in that order; junction bases with no gene match: 3. CDR3 sequence: CASSSTSGQETQYF. DNA for the CDR3: TGTGCCAGCAGCTCGACTAGCGGGCAAGAGACCCAGTACTTC.

The chain joins TRBV5-1 to TRBJ1-1, with unresolved D. The germline CDR1 and CDR2 sequences are SGHRS and YFSETQ. V lost 5 bases, J lost 5 bases, and 16 bases lay in between. The CDR3 contains 14 residues. CDR3 sequence: CASSSDKGGTEAFF. CDR3 coding DNA: TGCGCCAGCAGTTCCGACAAGGGAGGGACTGAAGCTTTCTTT.

This chain links TRBV4-3 with TRBJ2-1; 8 bases align to TRBD1. J lost 4 bases, V lost 0 bases, and 5 bases had no gene match. Germline V gives CDR1 LGHNA, CDR2 YSLEER. This CDR3 region has 16 residues. CDR3 region: CASSQEGQGAYNEQFF. The CDR3 DNA follows: TGCGCCAGCAGCCAAGAAGGGCAGGGGGCGTACAATGAGCAGTTCTTC.

The rearrangement uses TRBV9 and TRBJ1-6, with a weak D call TRBD1 (5 bases). CDR3 length equals 14 residues. V shed 4 bases and J shed 9 bases, with 14 bases lying between them. Germline V gene sequence: CDR1 SGDLS, CDR2 YYNGEE. The CDR3: CASSPGGGVSPLHF. In nucleotides, the CDR3 is TGTGCCAGCAGCCCCGGGGGGGGTGTTTCACCCCTCCACTTT.

The chain couples TRBV4-1 to TRBJ2-2, with 15 bases lining up with TRBD2. The germline V gene encodes CDR1 MGHRA and CDR2 YSYEKL. V was pared by 2 bases and J by 4 bases, with 11 bases of the junction left unmatched. The CDR3 covers 20 residues. The CDR3 nucleotides are TGCGCCAGCAGCCAACCGCTGATCGGACTAGCGGGAGGGCCCACCGGGGAGCTGTTTTTT. Translated, it gives CASSQPLIGLAGGPTGELFF.

V and J are TRBV5-6 and TRBJ1-2; weak D call: TRBD1 (6 bases). Trimming left V 4 bases short and J 4 bases short, with 17 bases between. The germline V gene encodes CDR1 SGHDT and CDR2 YYEEEE. This CDR3 has 15 amino acids. The CDR3 DNA reads TGTGCCAGCAGCCCGGATGTGGGACATGTCTATGGCTACACCTTC. Protein: CASSPDVGHVYGYTF.